A selection of T cell receptor beta chains follows, all from one sample in a study of HIV-infected patients and healthy controls. TCRdb recomputed calls from the 5' RACE reads with MiXCR, one row per CDR3 protein. The sample holds some 19,000 distinct CDR3 sequences, almost 9% seen once. Sequencing was carried out using blood. The receptors originated from an adult in good health. CDR3s leave out the opening cysteine and the closing phenylalanine or tryptophan.

V gene: TRBV9; CDR3 protein: ASSVSRPSTYNEQF
V gene: TRBV6-2/TRBV6-3; CDR3 protein: ASSHRAGRTDTQY
V gene: TRBV20-1; CDR3 protein: SARTSGRGIETQY
V gene: TRBV6-5; CDR3 protein: ASSYASYYGYT
V gene: TRBV12-3/TRBV12-4; CDR3 protein: ASRPTANYGYT
V gene: TRBV9; CDR3 protein: ASSVGMGDGTEAF
V gene: TRBV28; CDR3 protein: ASAWGRSTDTQY
V gene: TRBV20-1; CDR3 protein: SAKSGRVDNEQF
V gene: TRBV10-3; CDR3 protein: AISGSSTGFSYNSPLH
V gene: TRBV27; CDR3 protein: ASSLSITGMLSGELF
V gene: TRBV29-1; CDR3 protein: SVEDRQRQETQY
V gene: TRBV19; CDR3 protein: ASSIGILNTEAF
V gene: TRBV30; CDR3 protein: AWTEGNLNTEAF